This TCR beta chain stems from a study of cytomegalovirus exposure and HLA in healthy donors. Study-wide points: Some V segments, TRBV6-2 and TRBV6-3 among them, were indistinguishable and were therefore excluded.

Comment on this clone: The antigen is unknown.

Vbeta (60) and Jbeta (13) primers were used in the PCR. Repertoires were generated with immunoSEQ multiplex PCR, while TCRdb's copy carries only in-frame clones and drops some. In the table there are tens of thousands of clones, 80% to 90% of which are singletons. Germline CDR1 reads MNHEY; CDR2 reads SVGAGI. V was clipped by 0 bases and J by 2 bases, with 13 bases between them. The CDR3 is 16 amino acids. The genes are TRBV6-5 and TRBJ1-2; D might be TRBD1 (5 bases). The TCR was taken from a woman aged 25 to 39 in good health and CMV-seronegative. The sequenced sample was PBMCs. The CDR3 loop reads CASSYSLGRVNYGYTF. In nucleotides, the CDR3 is TGTGCCAGCAGTTACTCCCTCGGCAGGGTAAACTATGGCTACACCTTC.